The T cell receptor (beta chain) under discussion was sequenced for a study of shared clonotypes between healthy human individuals. Points on this clone: This clone may be a read error of a much larger clone one base away. Within the sample, other DNA sequences also encode this same CDR3.

Libraries were prepared by immunoSEQ multiplex PCR; TCRdb keeps only in-frame clonotypes and omits some of them. The sample yields 550,000 to 850,000 clones, approximately 77% seen once. This CDR3 has 11 residues. The germline V gene has CDR1 SGHTA and CDR2 FQGNSA. The ends were cut back, 0 bases at V and 4 bases at J, with 0 bases in the middle. The chain is built from TRBV7-2 and TRBJ2-5; D gene uncertain. The specimen sequenced was memory CD4+ T cells sorted from blood. The subset was: CD45RA-negative fraction. The TCR originated in a woman aged 30 to 39 in good health. CDR3 region: CASSLAETQYF. For the CDR3, the DNA is TGTGCCAGCAGCTTAGCAGAGACCCAGTACTTC.